Presented here are 12 T cell receptor beta chains from one specimen sequenced in a study of blood T cell repertoires in COVID-19. Sequencing was performed with immunoSEQ multiplex PCR; in TCRdb, only in-frame clones are kept and a portion is missing. The table shows 55,000 to 65,000 clones, with approximately 78% occurring only once. The sequencing input was peripheral blood. These receptors were collected from a human donor in a cohort sampled during active COVID-19.

This chain joins TRBV7-2 and TRBJ1-2; maybe TRBD1 (5 bases). This CDR3 spans 14 amino acids. The germline CDR1 and CDR2 sequences are SGHTA and FQGNSA. V lost 3 bases to trimming and J lost 7 bases, with 15 bases between them. Here the CDR3 DNA reads TGTGCCAGCAGCTTGGGCAGGGCTAGGGGTGGCTACACCTTC. It yields the protein CASSLGRARGGYTF.

The V gene is TRBV5-1, the J gene TRBJ1-2; tentative D call: TRBD1 (5 bases). The CDR3 is made up of 15 amino acids. V lost 1 base and J 8 bases, leaving 18 bases between the germline ends. In germline, CDR1 is SGHRS, CDR2 YFSETQ. The CDR3 nucleotides are TGCGCCAGCAGCTTGACGGTTTTTCAGGGTCTGGGCTACACCTTC. This translates into CASSLTVFQGLGYTF.

The chain combines TRBV6-5 with TRBJ2-2, with 12 nucleotides matching TRBD2. The CDR3 sequence is 16 residues long. The ends lost 0 bases at V and 7 bases at J; junction bases unmatched: 3. CDR1 and CDR2 from the germline V gene are MNHEY and SVGAGI. In DNA, the CDR3 is TGTGCCAGCAGTTACTCGACTAGCGGGGGTGGCGGGGAGCTGTTTTTT. Its protein is CASSYSTSGGGGELFF.

V and J are TRBV21-1 and TRBJ2-7; the DNA was not compared with TRBD2, the D call given in the table. TRBV21-1 is described as a pseudogene. CDR3 length: 17 amino acids. Written as DNA, the CDR3 is TGTGCCAGCAGCCATAACCCCGGAGGGCCCCCAGACTACGAGCAGTACTTC. Protein: CASSHNPGGPPDYEQYF.

V is TRBV11-3 and J is TRBJ2-3; the D gene is possibly TRBD1 (6 bases). Looked up from germline, CDR1 is SGHNT and CDR2 is YENEEA. CDR3 length: 14 amino acids. V shed 2 bases and J shed 2 bases, with 8 bases lying between them. CDR3 bases: TGTGCCAGCAGCTTAACAGGGTCCACAGATACGCAGTATTTT. Translation: CASSLTGSTDTQYF.

This clone was seen only a few times. The chain joins TRBV6-2 or TRBV6-3 to TRBJ2-7; D perhaps matches TRBD2 (5 bases). Germline loops: CDR1 MNHEY, CDR2 SVGEGT. V was shortened by 5 bases and J by 2 bases, with 16 bases between the two germline ends. The CDR3 loop spans 15 amino acids. The CDR3 here is CASSPPGREPYEQYF. The CDR3 DNA is TGTGCCAGCAGTCCCCCCGGACGGGAACCCTACGAGCAGTACTTC.

The chain links TRBV7-2 to TRBJ2-5, with TRBD2 as a possible D gene (6 bases). Trimming stripped 3 bases from V and 5 bases from J, with 13 bases between. Per the germline V gene, CDR1 is SGHTA and CDR2 is FQGNSA. The CDR3 is 14 amino acids. The CDR3 coding sequence is TGTGCCAGCAGCTTGGGCGGAGGGTTGGAGACCCAGTACTTC. Protein sequence: CASSLGGGLETQYF. Combining the CDR3 with reference TRBV7-2 and TRBJ2-5 gives the whole variable domain GAGVSQSPSNKVTEKGKDVELRCDPISGHTALYWYRQSLGQGLEFLIYFQGNSAPDKSGLPSDRFSAERTGGSVSTLTIQRTQQEDSAVYLCASSLGGGLETQYFGPGTRLLVL.

This clone occurred once. The chain uses TRBV7-7 and TRBJ2-7, with D perhaps TRBD1 (5 bases). The CDR3 extends over 13 amino acids. The V gene's germline CDR1 is SSHAT and CDR2 FNYEAQ (reference sequence). Trimming cost V 0 bases and J 3 bases, with 6 bases left between them. CDR3 nucleotides: TGTGCCAGCAGCTTAGCGCAGGGCTACGAGCAGTACTTC. Translation gives CASSLAQGYEQYF.

On this clone itself: The sample has other DNA sequences that encode this CDR3 too. The V call is TRBV5-8, the J call TRBJ1-6; D uncertain. V gave up 0 bases and J gave up 10 bases, with 11 bases separating them. Germline V lookup: CDR1 SGHTS, CDR2 YDEGEE. CDR3 size: 14 residues. The CDR3 sequence is CASSLVPGRSPLHF. In DNA, the CDR3 is TGTGCCAGCAGCTTGGTTCCAGGTCGGTCACCCCTCCACTTT. The full variable domain, with the rest looked up from reference TRBV5-8 and TRBJ1-6, is EAGVTQSPTHLIKTRGQQATLRCSPISGHTSVYWYQQALGLGLQFLLWYDEGEERNRGNFPPRFSGRQFPNYSSELNVNALELEDSALYLCASSLVPGRSPLHFGNGTRLTVT.

The chain carries TRBV6-6 and TRBJ2-5; perhaps TRBD2 as D (6 bases). Per the germline V gene, CDR1 is MNHNY and CDR2 is SVGAGI (reference sequence). V lost 8 bases and J lost 0, with 13 bases in between. The CDR3 has 14 amino acids. The CDR3 loop reads CASAWRGDQETQYF. As DNA, the CDR3 is TGTGCCAGCGCGTGGCGCGGGGACCAAGAGACCCAGTACTTC.

This chain links TRBV5-1 with TRBJ1-3; the D is unclear. The CDR3 covers 17 residues. Trimming removed 1 base at V and 4 bases at J, with 18 bases between. Germline V gene lookup returns CDR1 SGHRS and CDR2 YFSETQ. The CDR3 region has the DNA TGCGCCAGCAGCTTGCAACCCCTCGGGGAACGGGGAAACACCATATATTTT. As protein: CASSLQPLGERGNTIYF. The whole variable domain, remainder taken from reference TRBV5-1 and TRBJ1-3, is KAGVTQTPRYLIKTRGQQVTLSCSPISGHRSVSWYQQTPGQGLQFLFEYFSETQRNKGNFPGRFSGRQFSNSRSEMNVSTLELGDSALYLCASSLQPLGERGNTIYFGEGSWLTVV.

The chain couples TRBV5-1 to TRBJ2-7; D is ambiguous. Looked up from germline, CDR1 is SGHRS and CDR2 is YFSETQ. The CDR3 extends over 12 amino acids. Trimming stripped 1 base from V and 3 bases from J, with 5 bases between. The CDR3 DNA is TGCGCCAGCAGCTTGCCAGGCTACGAGCAGTACTTC. This sequence encodes CASSLPGYEQYF.